The present TCR beta chain was sequenced within a study of blood T cells in healthy people across ages. Each donor supplied approximately 10 milliliters of peripheral blood. There are 13 residues in the CDR3. V lost 5 bases and J 7 bases, leaving 14 bases between the germline ends. Germline V gene sequence: CDR1 SGHTA, CDR2 FQGNSA. A second PCR, run for roughly 7 to 12 cycles, used a sample-barcoded 5' primer plus a J-beta primer mix. In TCRdb, the 5' RACE reads were re-called with MiXCR into one record per CDR3 protein. The table records some 880,000 distinct CDR3 sequences, roughly 40% of them present only once.

This chain links TRBV7-2 with TRBJ1-2, with D maybe TRBD1 (5 bases). This TCR was recovered from a man younger than 35 in good health. The specimen sequenced was blood. In nucleotides, the CDR3 is TGTGCCAGCAGCGTGAACGGGGGTGGTGGCTACACCTTC. Its protein product is CASSVNGGGGYTF.